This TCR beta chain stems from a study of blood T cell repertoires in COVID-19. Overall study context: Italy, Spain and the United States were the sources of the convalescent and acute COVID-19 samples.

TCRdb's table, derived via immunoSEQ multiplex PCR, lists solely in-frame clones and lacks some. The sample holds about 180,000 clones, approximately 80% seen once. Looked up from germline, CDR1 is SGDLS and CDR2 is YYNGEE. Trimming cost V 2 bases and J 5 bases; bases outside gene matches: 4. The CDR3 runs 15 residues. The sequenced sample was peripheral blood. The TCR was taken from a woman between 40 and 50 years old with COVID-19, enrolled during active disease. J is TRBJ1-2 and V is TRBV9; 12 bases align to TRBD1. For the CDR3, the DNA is TGTGCCAGCAGCGTCGGGACAGGGGGCGGGTATGGCTACACCTTC. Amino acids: CASSVGTGGGYGYTF. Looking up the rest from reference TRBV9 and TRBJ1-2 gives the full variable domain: DSGVTQTPKHLITATGQRVTLRCSPRSGDLSVYWYQQSLDQGLQFLIQYYNGEERAKGNILERFSAQQFPDLHSELNLSSLELGDSALYFCASSVGTGGGYGYTFGSGTRLTVV.